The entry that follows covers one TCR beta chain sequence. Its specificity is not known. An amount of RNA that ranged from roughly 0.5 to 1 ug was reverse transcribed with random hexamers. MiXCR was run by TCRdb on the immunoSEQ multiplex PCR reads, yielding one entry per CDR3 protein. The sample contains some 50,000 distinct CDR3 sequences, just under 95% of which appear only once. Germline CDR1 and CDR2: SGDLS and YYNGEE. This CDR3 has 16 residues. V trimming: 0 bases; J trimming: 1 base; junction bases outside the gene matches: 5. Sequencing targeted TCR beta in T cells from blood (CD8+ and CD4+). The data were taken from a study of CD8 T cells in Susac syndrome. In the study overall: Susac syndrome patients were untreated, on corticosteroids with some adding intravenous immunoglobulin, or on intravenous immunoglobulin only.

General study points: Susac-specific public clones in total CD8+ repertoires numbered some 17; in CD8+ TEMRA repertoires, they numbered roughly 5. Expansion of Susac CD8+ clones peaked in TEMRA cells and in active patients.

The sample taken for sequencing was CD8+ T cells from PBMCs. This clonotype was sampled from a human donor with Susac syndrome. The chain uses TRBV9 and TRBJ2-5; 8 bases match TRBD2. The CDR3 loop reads CASSVVGLGSQETQYF. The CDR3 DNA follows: TGTGCCAGCAGCGTAGTGGGACTAGGGAGCCAAGAGACCCAGTACTTC.